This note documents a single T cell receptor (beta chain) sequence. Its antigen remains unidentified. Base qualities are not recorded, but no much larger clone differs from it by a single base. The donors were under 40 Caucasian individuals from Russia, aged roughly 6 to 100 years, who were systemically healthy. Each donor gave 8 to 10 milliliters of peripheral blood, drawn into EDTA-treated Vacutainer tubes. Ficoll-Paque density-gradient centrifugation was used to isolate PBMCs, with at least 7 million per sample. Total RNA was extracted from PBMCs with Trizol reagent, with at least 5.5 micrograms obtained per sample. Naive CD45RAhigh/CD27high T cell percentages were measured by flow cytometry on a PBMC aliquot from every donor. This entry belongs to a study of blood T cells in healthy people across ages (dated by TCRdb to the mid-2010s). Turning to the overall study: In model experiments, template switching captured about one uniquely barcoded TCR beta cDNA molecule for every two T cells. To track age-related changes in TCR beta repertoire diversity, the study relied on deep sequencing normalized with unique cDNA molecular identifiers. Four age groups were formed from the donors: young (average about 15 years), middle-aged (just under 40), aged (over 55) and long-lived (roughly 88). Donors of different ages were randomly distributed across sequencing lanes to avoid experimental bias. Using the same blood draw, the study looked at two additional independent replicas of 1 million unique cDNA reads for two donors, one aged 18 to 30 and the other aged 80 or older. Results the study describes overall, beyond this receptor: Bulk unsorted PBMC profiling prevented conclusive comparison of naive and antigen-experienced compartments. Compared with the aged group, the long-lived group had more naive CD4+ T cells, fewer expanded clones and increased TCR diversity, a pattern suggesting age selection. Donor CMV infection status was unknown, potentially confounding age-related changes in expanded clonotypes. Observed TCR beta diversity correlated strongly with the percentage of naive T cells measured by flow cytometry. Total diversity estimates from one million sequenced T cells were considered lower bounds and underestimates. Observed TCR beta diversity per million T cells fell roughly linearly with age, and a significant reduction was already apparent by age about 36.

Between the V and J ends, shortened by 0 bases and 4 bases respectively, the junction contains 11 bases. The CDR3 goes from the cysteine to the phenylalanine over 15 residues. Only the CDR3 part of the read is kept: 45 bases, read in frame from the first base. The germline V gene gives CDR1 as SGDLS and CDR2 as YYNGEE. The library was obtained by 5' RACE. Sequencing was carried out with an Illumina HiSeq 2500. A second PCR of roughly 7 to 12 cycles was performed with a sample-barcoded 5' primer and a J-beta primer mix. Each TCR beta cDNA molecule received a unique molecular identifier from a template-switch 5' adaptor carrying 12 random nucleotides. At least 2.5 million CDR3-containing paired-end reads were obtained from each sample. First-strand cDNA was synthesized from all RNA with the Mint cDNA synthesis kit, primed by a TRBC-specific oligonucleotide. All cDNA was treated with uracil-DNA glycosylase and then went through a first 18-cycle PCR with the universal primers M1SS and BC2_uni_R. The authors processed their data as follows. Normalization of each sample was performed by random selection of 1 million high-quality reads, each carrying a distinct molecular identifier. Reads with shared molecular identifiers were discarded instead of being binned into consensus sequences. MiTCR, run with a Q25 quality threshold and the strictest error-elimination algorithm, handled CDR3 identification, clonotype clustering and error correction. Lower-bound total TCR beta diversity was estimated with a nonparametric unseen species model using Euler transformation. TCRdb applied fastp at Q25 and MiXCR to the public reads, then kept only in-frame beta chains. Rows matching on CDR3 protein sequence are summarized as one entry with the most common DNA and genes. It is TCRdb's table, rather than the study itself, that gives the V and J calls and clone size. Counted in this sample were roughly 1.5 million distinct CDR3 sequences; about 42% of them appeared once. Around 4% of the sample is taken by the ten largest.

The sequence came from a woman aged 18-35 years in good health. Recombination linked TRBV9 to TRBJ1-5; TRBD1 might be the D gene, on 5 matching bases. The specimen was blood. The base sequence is TGTGCCAGCAGCGTAGAAGGGACTGTTAATCAGCCCCAGCATTTT. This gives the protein CASSVEGTVNQPQHF.